This T cell receptor (beta chain) was captured by sequencing in a study of shared clonotypes between healthy human individuals. General study points: Donor scarcity curtailed the genetic and exposure-history diversity represented herein. The researchers took only blood, and tissue repertoires probably look different.

About this clone itself: Its matching antigen is unknown.

In germline, CDR1 is SGHVS, CDR2 FQNEAQ. The ends lost 1 base at V and 1 base at J; junction bases unmatched: 4. The CDR3 is 15 residues long. Here immunoSEQ multiplex PCR was the method, and the copy in TCRdb shows in-frame clones only, minus some. The sample contains about 510,000 clones, roughly 79% of which appear only once. The TCR sequence derives from a middle-aged woman in good health. Some clones in this sample may be carry-over from other donors' samples. Sequencing input: PBMCs. The chain carries TRBV7-8 and TRBJ2-7; TRBD2 matches at 7 bases. The CDR3 sequence is CASSLEGGVSYEQYF. In nucleotides, the CDR3 is TGTGCCAGCAGCTTAGAGGGAGGGGTATCCTACGAGCAGTACTTC.